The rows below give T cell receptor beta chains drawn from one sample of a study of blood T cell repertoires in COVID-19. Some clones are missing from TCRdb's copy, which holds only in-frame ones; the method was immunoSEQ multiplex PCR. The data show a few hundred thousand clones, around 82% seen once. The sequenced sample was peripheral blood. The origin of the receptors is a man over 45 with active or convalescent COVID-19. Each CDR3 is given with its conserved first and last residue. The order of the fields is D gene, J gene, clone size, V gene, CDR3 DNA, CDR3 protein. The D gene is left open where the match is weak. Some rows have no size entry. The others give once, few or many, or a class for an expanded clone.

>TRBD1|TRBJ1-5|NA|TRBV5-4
TGTGCCAGCAGCTTGGGGACAGGTTATAATCAGCCCCAGCATTTT
CASSLGTGYNQPQHF
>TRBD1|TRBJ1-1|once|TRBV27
TGTGCCAGCAGTTTCTTAAAGGGGGCGAAGGCTACTGAAGCTTTCTTT
CASSFLKGAKATEAFF
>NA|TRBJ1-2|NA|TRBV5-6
TGTGCCAGCAGCCCTAGGACAGATGGCTACACCTTC
CASSPRTDGYTF
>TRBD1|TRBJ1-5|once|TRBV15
TGTGCCACCAGCAGAGAAGACAGGGATCAGCCCCAGCATTTT
CATSREDRDQPQHF
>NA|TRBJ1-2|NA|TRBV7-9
TGTGCCAGCAGCTTAGGGGGCAGAGGCTACACCTTC
CASSLGGRGYTF
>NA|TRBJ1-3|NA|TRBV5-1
TGCGCCAGCAGCCTTGCAGGGCCAGGAAACACCATATATTTT
CASSLAGPGNTIYF
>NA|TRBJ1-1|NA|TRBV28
TGTGCCAGCAACCCGCCCCACCGGTACACTGAAGCTTTCTTT
CASNPPHRYTEAFF
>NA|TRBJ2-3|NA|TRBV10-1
TGCGCCAGCAGCCCCGGAGATGACCTGGCAGATACGCAGTATTTT
CASSPGDDLADTQYF
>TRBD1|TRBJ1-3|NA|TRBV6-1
TGTGCCAGCAGTGAAGGAAGGGGGCTTTACACCATATATTTT
CASSEGRGLYTIYF
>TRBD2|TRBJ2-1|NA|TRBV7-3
TGTGCCAGCAGCTTAGAGGCTAGCGGGACTTCCTACAATGAGCAGTTCTTC
CASSLEASGTSYNEQFF
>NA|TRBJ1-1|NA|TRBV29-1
TGCAGCGTTCGGCAGGGTCTAAAGGACACTGAAGCTTTCTTT
CSVRQGLKDTEAFF
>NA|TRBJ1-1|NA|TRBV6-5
TGTGCCAGCAGTTACGAAGGCAGGATGAACACTGAAGCTTTCTTT
CASSYEGRMNTEAFF
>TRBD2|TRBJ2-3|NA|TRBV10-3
TGTGCCATCAGTGCGACTAGCGAGACGCAGTATTTT
CAISATSETQYF
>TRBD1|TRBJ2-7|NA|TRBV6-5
TGTGCCAGCATTCCGGGACAGGGGGGAGAGCAGTACTTC
CASIPGQGGEQYF
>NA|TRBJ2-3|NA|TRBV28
TGTGCCAGCAGTTCCCCTTTAGGGGCATACGCTAGCACAGATACGCAGTATTTT
CASSSPLGAYASTDTQYF
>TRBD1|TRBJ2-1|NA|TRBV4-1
TGCGCCAGCAGCCTTACAGGGGGCGCCTACAATGAGCAGTTCTTC
CASSLTGGAYNEQFF
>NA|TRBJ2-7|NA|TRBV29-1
TGCAGCGTTGAAAGGGCCAGGGGCGAGCAGTACTTC
CSVERARGEQYF
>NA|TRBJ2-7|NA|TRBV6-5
TGTGCCAGCAGCGCCTGGAGCATCTCCTACGAGCAGTACTTC
CASSAWSISYEQYF
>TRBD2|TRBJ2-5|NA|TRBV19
TGTGCCAGTAGTGCCCCGTGGACTAGCGGGAGGGCCTGGGAGGAGACCCAGTACTTC
CASSAPWTSGRAWEETQYF
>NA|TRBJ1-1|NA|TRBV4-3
TGCGCCAGCAGCCTAGACCGGTCTGAAGCTTTCTTT
CASSLDRSEAFF
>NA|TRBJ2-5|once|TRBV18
TGTGCCAGCTCATTGGGCGATCGGGAGACCCAGTACTTC
CASSLGDRETQYF
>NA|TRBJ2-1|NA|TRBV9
TGTGCCAGCAGCGTAGTAGACACCCCACGCTCCTACAATGAGCAGTTCTTC
CASSVVDTPRSYNEQFF
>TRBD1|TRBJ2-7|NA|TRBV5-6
TGTGCCAGCAGCTTCGGGACAGCGAACTACGAGCAGTACTTC
CASSFGTANYEQYF
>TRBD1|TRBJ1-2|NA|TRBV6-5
TGTGCCAGCAGACTAGGGGGCACAGGCTATGGCTACACCTTC
CASRLGGTGYGYTF
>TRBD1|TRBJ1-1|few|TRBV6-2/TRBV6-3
TGTGCCAGCAGTTTCGACAGGGGAGGTGAAGCTTTCTTT
CASSFDRGGEAFF
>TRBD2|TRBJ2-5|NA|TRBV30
TGTGCCTGGAGTGTCTTTGCGGGGGGGCCCCGAGAGACCCAGTACTTC
CAWSVFAGGPRETQYF
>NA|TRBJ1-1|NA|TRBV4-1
TGCGCCAGCAGCCCGAGTCCAACGGGGTTTGATAGGTTCTTT
CASSPSPTGFDRFF
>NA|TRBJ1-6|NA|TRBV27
TGTGCCAGCAGCCCTGAGGGCAGGGGTAATAATTCACCCCTCCACTTT
CASSPEGRGNNSPLHF
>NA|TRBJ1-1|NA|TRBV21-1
TGTGCCAGCAGCACCCGTCTCAGGGGCGGGTTAGCTTTCTTT
CASSTRLRGGLAFF
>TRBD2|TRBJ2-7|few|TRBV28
TGTGCCAGCAGTTCCGGGACTAGCGCGGGAATGGAGCAGTACTTC
CASSSGTSAGMEQYF
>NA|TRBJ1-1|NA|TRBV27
TGTGCCACCGCCCAGGGTTTGACTGAAGCTTTCTTT
CATAQGLTEAFF
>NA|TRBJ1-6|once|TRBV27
TGTGCCAGCAGTTTGGCGGGGCCTAATTCACCCCTCCACTTT
CASSLAGPNSPLHF
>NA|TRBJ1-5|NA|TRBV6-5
TGTGCCAGCGTACCCTCTCAGGGGCTTCAGCCCCAGCATTTT
CASVPSQGLQPQHF
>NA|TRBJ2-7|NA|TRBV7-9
TGTGCCAGCAGCTTACACAGGCGATCCTACGAGCAGTACTTC
CASSLHRRSYEQYF
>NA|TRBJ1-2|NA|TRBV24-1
TGTGCCACCAGTGATTTAGGTCGGGGAGGCTACACCTTC
CATSDLGRGGYTF
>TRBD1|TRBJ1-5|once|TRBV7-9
TGTGCCAGCAGCCCGGACAGGGCACAGCCCCAGCATTTT
CASSPDRAQPQHF
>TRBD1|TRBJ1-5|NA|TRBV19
TGTGCCAGTAGTATAGCCCGACAGGGCAATCAGCATTTT
CASSIARQGNQHF
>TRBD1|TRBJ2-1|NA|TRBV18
TGTGCCAGCTCACACGCACAGGGGGCAAATGAGCAGTTCTTC
CASSHAQGANEQFF
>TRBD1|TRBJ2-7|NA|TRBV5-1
TGCGCCAGCATCGCCGGAGACAGGGGACACGAGCAGTACTTC
CASIAGDRGHEQYF
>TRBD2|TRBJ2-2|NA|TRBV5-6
TGTGCCAGCAGCTCCGGCGTCAGGACTAGCGGGGGGGCCGCCGGGGAGCTGTTTTTT
CASSSGVRTSGGAAGELFF
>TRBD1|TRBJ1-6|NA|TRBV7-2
TGTGCCAGCAGCTTAGACGGGACAGGGTCCTTTTATAATTCACCCCTCCACTTT
CASSLDGTGSFYNSPLHF
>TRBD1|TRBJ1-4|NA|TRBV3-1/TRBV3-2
TGTGCCAGCAGCCAAATGGACAGGGGTAATGAAAAACTGTTTTTT
CASSQMDRGNEKLFF
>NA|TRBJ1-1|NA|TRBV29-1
TGCAGCGTTGTGGTAGGGGGAGTAGGCACTGAAGCTTTCTTT
CSVVVGGVGTEAFF
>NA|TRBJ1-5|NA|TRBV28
TGTGCCAGCAGGGGGCAGGGTGGCAATCAGCCCCAGCATTTT
CASRGQGGNQPQHF
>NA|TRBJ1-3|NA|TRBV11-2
TGTGCCAGCAGCCCCAGAAATGGGAGGGCCTCTGGAAACACCATATATTTT
CASSPRNGRASGNTIYF
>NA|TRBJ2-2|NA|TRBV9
TGTGCCAGCAGCGTAGATGCCCCCAGGGGCGCTCGGACCGGGGAGCTGTTTTTT
CASSVDAPRGARTGELFF
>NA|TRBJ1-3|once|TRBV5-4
TGTGCCAGCAGCTTGGAGCAGGGGTTAGGCCTGCGGGGAAACACCATATATTTT
CASSLEQGLGLRGNTIYF
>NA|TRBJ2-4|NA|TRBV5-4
TGTGCCAGCAGCTTGGGGCGGGACTCGGGGGTCATTCAGTACTTC
CASSLGRDSGVIQYF
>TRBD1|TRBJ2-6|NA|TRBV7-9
TGTGCCAGCAGCGCGCGGACAGGGTCAGGGGCCAACGTCCTGACTTTC
CASSARTGSGANVLTF
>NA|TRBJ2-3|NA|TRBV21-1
TGTGCCAGCAGCAAAGGTAGCGGGGTGTCAGATACGCAGTATTTT
CASSKGSGVSDTQYF
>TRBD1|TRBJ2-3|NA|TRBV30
TGTGCCTGGAGTGTCAGGACAGGGCCAGTCACAGATACGCAGTATTTT
CAWSVRTGPVTDTQYF